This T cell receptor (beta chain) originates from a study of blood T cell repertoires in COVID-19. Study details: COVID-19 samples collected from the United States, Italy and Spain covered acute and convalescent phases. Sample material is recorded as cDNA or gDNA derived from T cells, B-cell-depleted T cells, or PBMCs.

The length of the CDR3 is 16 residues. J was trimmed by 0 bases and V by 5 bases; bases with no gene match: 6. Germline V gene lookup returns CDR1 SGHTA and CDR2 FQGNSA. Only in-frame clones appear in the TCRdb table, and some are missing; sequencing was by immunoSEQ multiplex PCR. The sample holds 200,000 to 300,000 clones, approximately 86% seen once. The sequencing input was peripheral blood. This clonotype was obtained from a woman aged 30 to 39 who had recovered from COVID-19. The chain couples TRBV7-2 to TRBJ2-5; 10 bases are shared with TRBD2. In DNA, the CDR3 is TGTGCCAGCAGCCGCAGCGGGGGGGCGAACCAAGAGACCCAGTACTTC. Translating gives CASSRSGGANQETQYF.